The source of this T cell receptor (beta chain) is a study of cytomegalovirus exposure and HLA in healthy donors (dated by TCRdb to the late 2010s). The study in broad terms: An earlier analysis of 587 of the donors reported about 250 Gb of sequence data and approximately 110 million unique TCR beta sequences from about 179 million T cells. Roughly 300 gigabases of sequencing data and approximately 93 million unique TCR sequences were included in an early release covering several hundred HLA-typed donors. Of the approximately 400 genotyped donors, over 65% fell in the genetic ancestry cluster associated with self-reported Caucasian donors. The study was designed to test whether signatures of past pathogen exposure could be identified by cataloging public T cell receptors. The study used immunosequencing to profile the T cell repertoires of approximately 650 subjects and linked those repertoires to cytomegalovirus serostatus. A separate validation cohort of more than 100 different subjects was used in addition to the 666-subject first cohort. High-throughput TCR immunosequencing, statistical association of individual TCRs with disease status, and machine learning were combined to predict cytomegalovirus infection status. To study patterns of TCR occurrence, a later analysis re-analyzed previously published TCR beta repertoires from hundreds of donors and added high-resolution HLA genotyping. Rather than using new phenotypic data, the later analysis identified candidate immune exposures from TCR beta sequences and from how often those sequences occurred across donors. In an earlier analysis of around 540 of the donors, high-throughput TCR beta sequencing was used to judge whether each TCR beta V gene segment behaved as functional or pseudogenic. Alongside the repertoire data, information on donor age, sex, ethnicity and CMV serostatus was compiled. A later genetic analysis took genome-wide SNP genotypes for about three fifths of the roughly 670 donors and used that subset as a discovery cohort. All discovery cohort repertoires had been generated using a single sequencing platform. HLA typing included class I and class II loci at four-digit resolution. Typing coverage varied by locus: roughly 629-640 donors for A, B, C, DRB1 and DQB1; about 520 for DQA1; 606 for DPA1; 450 to 480 for DPB1. A handful of DR-DQ haplotypes were handled as single units for association and clustering because linkage in the cohort was strong. On average, about 200,000 unique TCR beta nucleotide sequences were sequenced per donor among 398 genotyped donors of the cohort, with roughly 18% of those sequences being non-productive. The study at large found these results: Linkage disequilibrium might explain the correlated functional status among segregating V segments, but an unknown experimental factor could not be excluded. Because some donors lacked HLA typing at each locus, the association tests relied only on the typed subset. A further reported finding was that TCR beta sequences accurately predicted the HLA-A and HLA-B alleles for most subjects in the first cohort. Strong co-occurrence of HLA alleles, especially DR and DQ, made assigning TCR associations to individual alleles difficult. In an earlier analysis of some 640 of the donors, most TCR beta V segments were observed in productive rearrangements about 87% or about 30% of the time, broadly matching IMGT annotations. Because counts were too low, more than 15 rarely observed V segments, including chromosome 9 orphons, were excluded from the earlier analysis of under 650 of the donors. In a later analysis, HLA-associated TCR beta chains showed more clonal expansion and lower generation probabilities than non-associated chains that were equally common. Because the 87-base-pair reads could not distinguish some IMGT-functional V segments, including TRBV6-2 and TRBV6-3, those segments were excluded. In a later analysis, most CMV-associated TCR beta chains were found to appear HLA-restricted, with HLA associations seemingly driven largely by CMV exposure. The authors suggested that the approach could potentially be extended to other disease states and immunological phenotypes. Three of the identified cytomegalovirus-associated TCR beta chains were confirmed in vitro to be specific for cytomegalovirus antigens. A later genetic analysis associated a missense DCLRE1C variant with V-gene and J-gene trimming of TCR beta chains, and an independent cohort replicated the association. In a later analysis, the rate of TCR association differed among HLA loci, with DRB1 alleles having the most associated TCRs and HLA-C alleles having the fewest. Compared with the 666-donor mean, donors in an Asian-associated ancestry cluster had fewer N-insertions in productive TCRs, according to a later genetic analysis. Sequencing depth was assumed to be roughly uniform across donors in the presence/absence analyses, though that assumption may not hold. Cytomegalovirus status was reported to be diagnosed by the classifier with high specificity and sensitivity in both the original and validation cohorts. In this cohort, only TCR beta chains were sequenced, and detectable features were limited by the absence of alpha or paired-chain data. A cluster of highly shared sequence variants was judged likely to represent a technical artifact of the sequencing pipeline. The study listed 150 to 200 TCR beta chains as associated with cytomegalovirus. Most TCR sequences were seen in very few donors, while some public TCRs were found in many individuals. A later analysis associated about 16,000 TCR beta sequences with specific HLA alleles at a false discovery rate of 0.05. In a later analysis, several top co-occurrence clusters were reported to appear linked to parvovirus B19, influenza, CMV and Epstein-Barr virus. The only immune exposure information available for the cohort was CMV serostatus.

The cohort comprised 550 to 700 healthy bone marrow donors. At the time of sampling, all cohort members were nominally healthy, though unrecorded immune exposures were likely present. The donor tested CMV seropositive and was one of the 289 seropositive cohort members. A peripheral blood sample was collected from each donor, and TCR beta sequencing was performed on peripheral blood mononuclear cells. Genomic DNA extraction from the blood cell samples was performed with the Qiagen DNeasy Blood Extraction Kit. From a lookup of the germline V gene, CDR1 and CDR2 are SGHAT and FQNNGV. There are 19 amino acids in the CDR3, from cysteine to phenylalanine inclusive. The DNA shown is the 57-base CDR3, in frame from base 1. The germline V and J ends show losses of 3 bases and 2 bases respectively, and no gene match explains 17 bases of the junction. Library preparation used the immunoSEQ multiplex PCR assay. The multiplex PCR relied on a mix of 60 forward primers for TCR Vbeta segments and 13 reverse primers for TCR Jbeta segments. A multiplex PCR assay on genomic DNA amplified the CDR3 region of rearranged TCR beta genes. Amplified TCR beta libraries were sequenced as 87-base-pair reads on the Illumina HiSeq System. On the study's bioinformatics: A later analysis counted about 76 million unique TCR beta chains across the 550 to 750 repertoires, and roughly 10 million of these chains were shared by at least two donors. A nearest-neighbor algorithm error-corrected the raw reads and collapsed the reads into unique sequences, merging closely related sequences to remove PCR and sequencing errors. V, D and J gene segments were assigned by aligning CDR3 sequences to IMGT reference sequences. For a sequence to be retained, a match of at least six nucleotides to both a V gene segment and a J gene segment was required. Rearrangements were classified as productive when the CDR3 lacked stop codons and remained in frame with V and J, and all other rearrangements were classified as non-productive. CDR3 was defined by IMGT convention, running from the second conserved V-encoded cysteine to the conserved J-encoded phenylalanine. The earlier analysis of 500 to 650 of the donors excluded any sequence lacking an unambiguous match to a single V gene segment. An earlier analysis of just under 600 of the donors called V segments functional above 56.7% productive rearrangements and segregating when the between-donor standard deviation exceeded 5%. To diagnose cytomegalovirus status from the catalog of TCR beta chain sequences, a statistical classification framework was built. In a later analysis, V and J genes were assigned by comparing TCR nucleotide sequences against IMGT/GENE-DB human TR gene sequences. Using the TCRdist pipeline, a later analysis assigned CDR3 sequences along with most-parsimonious VDJ recombination scenarios. In a later analysis, every TCR beta chain was defined by the combination of its CDR3 amino acid sequence and its V-gene family, and reads without a unique V-gene family were dropped. In a later analysis, 450 to 600 highly shared, low-generation-probability nucleotide sequences were removed to address suspected cross-contamination and a sequencing artifact. In a later analysis, a clonal expansion index was calculated for each public chain from normalized within-repertoire ranks of inferred template counts. In a later analysis, generation probabilities were computed with a VDJ recombination model fitted to out-of-frame rearrangements, and the resulting probabilities were checked against IGoR. In a later analysis, TCR-TCR, TCR-HLA and TCR-CMV co-occurrence was scored with hypergeometric tests, and a repertoire-size bias correction was applied to TCR pairs. To estimate false discovery rates, a later analysis permuted the HLA or CMV assignments 20 times. In a later analysis, co-occurring TCRs were grouped with DBSCAN, and TCRdist sequence similarity was added when clustering was performed within HLA-allele-positive subsets. Co-occurrence clustering excluded repertoires with fewer than 30,000 or more than 120,000 public chains, plus five with anomalous nucleotide sharing. TCRdb holds this immuneACCESS table with in-frame rearrangements only. Some clones are missing; in checked studies, unresolved V genes explain under half, and the rest has no known cause. The V and J calls and clone size were taken over from that table, and D and trimming were inferred from the DNA. In all, the sample holds 150,000 or so clones, and 60% to 85% of those were seen once. About 13% of the sample is taken by the ten largest.

This clone was counted once. The target of this receptor is not known. Within one base of it there is no much larger clone, and no base qualities were kept. This clonotype was sampled from a man aged 35-49 years in good health and CMV-seropositive. The specimen sequenced was PBMCs. The rearranged segments are TRBV11-2 and TRBJ2-7; 9 middle bases align to TRBD1. The CDR3 reads as follows: CASSLTGGPGTALPYEQYF. The nucleotide sequence reads as follows: TGTGCCAGCAGCTTGACAGGGGGACCCGGAACTGCATTACCCTACGAGCAGTACTTC.